Listed here are 27 T cell receptor beta chains from one sample, sequenced in a study of Graves' ophthalmopathy and Graves' hyperthyroidism. As the template, RNA transcripts were used to amplify TCR beta CDR3 regions. The workflow started with a first-round RT-PCR run with HTBI primers and then moved on to a second-round multiplex PCR. From the multiplex PCR reads, TCRdb called clonotypes with MiXCR, one entry per CDR3 protein. This sample yields 600,000 to 650,000 distinct CDR3 sequences, of which 22% are seen a single time; around 6.5% belongs to the top ten. The material sequenced was peripheral blood. The source is a woman aged 18-30 years with stable Graves' hyperthyroidism. Some clones in this sample may be carry-over from other donors' samples.

The table lists this clonotype with many counts. This chain connects TRBV29-1 to TRBJ2-6; D gene unclear. The V gene lost 5 bases and the J gene lost 4 bases, with 6 bases spanning the gap. The CDR3 consists of 12 residues. The germline CDR1 and CDR2 sequences are SQVTM and ANQGSEA. The CDR3 DNA sequence: TGCAGCGTTCAGACAGGGGCCAACGTCCTGACTTTC. This codes for CSVQTGANVLTF.

This clonotype has more than one count but fewer than ten. V gene TRBV15 combines with J gene TRBJ1-6; D gene uncertain. Trimming took off 2 bases at V and 8 bases at J, with 10 bases between the two ends. The germline CDR1 and CDR2 sequences are LNHNV and YYDKDF (reference sequence). CDR3 length: 14 residues. The CDR3 loop is CATSRPAPDSPLHF. As DNA, the CDR3 is TGTGCCACCAGCAGACCGGCGCCTGATTCACCCCTCCACTTT.

This clonotype has just a few counts. A much larger clone is a single base away; this may be a read error. As the CDR3 is not closed by the conserved phenylalanine or tryptophan, this likely results from a read error. The J gene is TRBJ1-1, the V gene TRBV6-5; D is undetermined. This CDR3 spans 15 amino acids. V was clipped by 3 bases and J by 5 bases, with 16 bases between them. CDR1 is MNHEY and CDR2 is SVGAGI in the germline V gene. In DNA, the CDR3 is TGTGCCAGCAGTTATCCGAGAGGAGGTCGAACTGAAGCTTTCTCT. Protein product: CASSYPRGGRTEAFS.

The table lists this clonotype with a few counts. The chain combines TRBV20-1 with TRBJ1-5; D might be TRBD1 (5 bases). This CDR3 is 14 amino acids long. V lost 1 base, J lost 6 bases, and 13 bases lay in between. The germline CDR1 and CDR2 sequences are DFQATT and SNEGSKA (reference sequence). The DNA of the CDR3 is TGCAGTGCTAGAGTCCCTGGGGGAAGTCAGCCCCAGCATTTT. Translating it yields CSARVPGGSQPQHF.

This clonotype was found a few times. The genes are TRBV4-2 and TRBJ2-5; 7 positions match TRBD1. CDR3 length equals 13 residues. The V gene's germline CDR1 is LGHNA and CDR2 YNFKEQ. V gave up 6 bases and J gave up 5 bases; unmatched junction bases: 6. Here the CDR3 reads CASRGQWSETQYF. CDR3 sequence (DNA): TGTGCCAGCAGGGGACAGTGGAGCGAGACCCAGTACTTC.

V usage is TRBV20-1 and J usage is TRBJ1-2; a possible D gene is TRBD1 (5 bases). This CDR3 spans 16 amino acids. Germline V gene lookup returns CDR1 DFQATT and CDR2 SNEGSKA (reference sequence). Trimming took 5 bases from V and 7 from J, leaving 26 bases between them. In DNA form, the CDR3 reads TGCAGTGCTGAGGAGGGGCCGTCTGCCCTATCGGCTGGCTACACCTTC. Its protein is CSAEEGPSALSAGYTF.

This sequence joins TRBV7-8 and TRBJ2-7, with 8 bases identical to TRBD1. Per the germline V gene, CDR1 is SGHVS and CDR2 is FQNEAQ. There are 14 residues in the CDR3. The V segment lost 1 base and the J segment 5 bases; nucleotides outside the gene matches: 4. The CDR3 loop is CASSLGQGSHEQYV. CDR3 in DNA: TGTGCCAGCAGCTTAGGACAGGGGTCCCACGAGCAGTACGTC.

This chain connects TRBV24-1 to TRBJ1-5; D might be TRBD1 (6 bases). There are 14 residues in the CDR3. Trimming left V 7 bases short and J 2 bases short, with 11 bases between. Germline V gives CDR1 KGHDR, CDR2 SFDVKD. CDR3 sequence: CATRGGGGNQPQHF. The CDR3 nucleotides are TGTGCCACCAGGGGAGGGGGAGGCAATCAGCCCCAGCATTTT.

This clonotype was recorded many times. V is TRBV29-1 and J is TRBJ2-7; 7 bases match TRBD2. Per germline, CDR1 SQVTM and CDR2 ANQGSEA. The CDR3 is 13 residues long. V dropped 4 bases and J dropped 0; count of bases not matched to a gene: 3. CDR3 amino acids: CSVVGRDSYEQYF. The DNA of the CDR3 is TGCAGCGTTGTGGGGAGGGACTCCTACGAGCAGTACTTC.

The chain links TRBV11-2 to TRBJ1-3, with a possible D match to TRBD1 (5 bases). Germline CDR1 SGHAT, CDR2 FQNNGV. This CDR3 is built from 17 residues. V was pared by 4 bases and J by 2 bases, with 18 bases between. The DNA for the CDR3 is TGTGCCAGCAGCTCCCTTCTCGGGGGGGTCACTGGAAACACCATATATTTT. Its translation: CASSSLLGGVTGNTIYF.

This chain connects TRBV18 to TRBJ1-1; 8 positions agree with TRBD1. This CDR3 contains 18 residues. The junction had 18 bases not matched to a gene; V was cut back by 2 bases and J by 7 bases. Per germline, CDR1 KGHSH and CDR2 LQKENI. The CDR3 nucleotides are TGTGCCAGCTCACCAAGGGGAAGACAGGGGAACGGTGGTGGTGAAGCTTTCTTT. As protein: CASSPRGRQGNGGGEAFF.

This clonotype occurred a few times. This chain links TRBV11-2 with TRBJ2-5, with D tentatively TRBD2 (7 bases). V lost 5 bases to trimming and J lost 4 bases, with 20 bases between them. This CDR3 region has 16 residues. Germline values: CDR1 SGHAT, CDR2 FQNNGV. For the CDR3, the DNA is TGTGCCAGCAGCGCAGGACAGCGGGGATTGCGAGAGACCCAGTACTTC. This encodes CASSAGQRGLRETQYF.

This clonotype was observed at least ten times. The chain joins TRBV24-1 to TRBJ1-5; D is ambiguous. The ends were cut back, 3 bases at V and 2 bases at J, with 4 bases in the middle. This CDR3 contains 13 residues. CDR1 KGHDR and CDR2 SFDVKD come from the germline V gene. This chain's CDR3 is CATSDVGNQPQHF. DNA for the CDR3: TGTGCCACCAGTGATGTCGGCAATCAGCCCCAGCATTTT.

Remarks on this clonotype: It may be a read error: a sequence one base away is much more abundant. This CDR3 fails to terminate in the conserved phenylalanine or tryptophan, so it likely reflects a read error. V usage is TRBV5-6 and J usage is TRBJ1-2; no clear D. The ends were cut back, 2 bases at V and 3 bases at J, with 8 bases in the middle. Germline V gene sequence: CDR1 SGHDT, CDR2 YYEEEE. CDR3 length: 13 amino acids. The chain's CDR3 is CASSFQADYGYTV. The DNA of the CDR3 is TGTGCCAGCAGCTTCCAGGCAGACTATGGCTACACCGTC.

This clonotype was seen repeatedly, ten times or more. The junction differs from germline at one of its ends, possibly a read error. V is TRBV2 and J is TRBJ1-5; D gene uncertain. This CDR3 has 14 amino acids. Germline V CDR1 and CDR2: SNHLY, FYNNEI. The DNA of the CDR3 is TGTGCCAGCAGGTCGGAGGGCGGCAATCAGCCTCAGCATTTT. This codes for CASRSEGGNQPQHF.

The table lists this clonotype with many counts. The chain couples TRBV20-1 to TRBJ2-7; a possible D gene is TRBD1 (6 bases). Germline lookup yields CDR1 DFQATT and CDR2 SNEGSKA (reference sequence). This CDR3 region has 11 residues. Trimming took off 6 bases at V and 7 bases at J, with 13 bases between the two ends. CDR3: CSARDIGEQYF. The CDR3, as DNA: TGCAGTGCCAGGGACATCGGGGAGCAGTACTTC.

In this sample, this clonotype turned up many times. The chain employs TRBV29-1 and TRBJ1-5, with D unclear. The CDR3 has 12 residues. The germline V gene encodes CDR1 SQVTM and CDR2 ANQGSEA. The V end lost 4 bases, the J end lost 3 bases, and 7 bases lay between the germline ends. CDR3 protein: CSVGMDNQPQHF. The CDR3 nucleotides are TGCAGCGTTGGGATGGACAATCAGCCCCAGCATTTT.

This clonotype was detected many times. The genes are TRBV28 and TRBJ1-1; D is unresolved. Looked up from germline, CDR1 is MDHEN and CDR2 is SYDVKM. The CDR3 sequence is 14 residues long. Between the trimmed V and J ends, which lost 8 bases and 0 bases, there was a span of 13 bases. This CDR3 reads CASGGGVVNTEAFF. In DNA, the CDR3 is TGTGCCAGCGGCGGCGGGGTAGTGAACACTGAAGCTTTCTTT.

This clonotype was detected ten times or more. V gene TRBV10-3 combines with J gene TRBJ2-7; D call uncertain. V was trimmed by 10 bases and J by 7 bases, leaving 17 bases between them. Germline assignment: CDR1 ENHRY and CDR2 SYGVKD. The CDR3 runs 12 residues. Here the CDR3 reads CATRGPTGEQYF. The CDR3 DNA sequence: TGTGCCACCAGAGGACCCACGGGTGAGCAGTACTTC.

This clonotype occurred a few times. This chain uses TRBV12-3 or TRBV12-4 with TRBJ2-7; a possible D gene is TRBD1 (6 bases). The CDR3 spans 15 residues. Between the trimmed V and J ends, which lost 2 bases and 2 bases, there was a span of 13 bases. In nucleotides, the CDR3 is TGTGCCAGCAGTTTATCCGGGACACATCCCTACGAGCAGTACTTC. Its translation: CASSLSGTHPYEQYF.

The V call is TRBV12-3 or TRBV12-4, the J call TRBJ1-1; D is unclear. Trimming pared 5 bases from V and 4 bases from J, leaving 11 bases between. This CDR3 comprises 13 residues. The CDR3: CASSNGVGTEAFF. CDR3 sequence (DNA): TGTGCCAGCAGTAACGGGGTGGGCACTGAAGCTTTCTTT.

The chain has TRBV28 and TRBJ1-1; unclear D gene. This CDR3 is 14 amino acids long. Germline assignment: CDR1 MDHEN and CDR2 SYDVKM. V gave up 4 bases and J gave up 3 bases, with 12 bases separating them. CDR3 region: CASSSQRGHTEAFF. CDR3 sequence (DNA): TGTGCCAGCAGTTCCCAGCGTGGACACACTGAAGCTTTCTTT.

This rearrangement joins TRBV27 to TRBJ1-5; D is undetermined. Germline CDR1 is MNHEY and CDR2 is SMNVEV (reference sequence). CDR3 size: 11 residues. Trimming took 11 bases from V and 4 from J, leaving 9 bases between them. The CDR3 DNA is TGTGCCGCTGGACCTAATCAGCCCCAGCATTTT. Protein sequence: CAAGPNQPQHF.

This clonotype was found many times. This chain links TRBV14 with TRBJ1-6; TRBD1 aligns across 8 bases. This CDR3 is 14 amino acids long. Per germline, CDR1 SGHDN and CDR2 FVKESK. V dropped 4 bases and J dropped 8; count of bases not matched to a gene: 4. CDR3 DNA: TGTGCCAGCAGCCGGACAGGGTCGTATTCACCCCTCCACTTT. Translated: CASSRTGSYSPLHF.

The chain combines TRBV18 with TRBJ2-2, with 7 bases that match TRBD2. The J segment lost 1 base and the V segment lost 4 bases, leaving 3 bases of the junction unmatched. Germline CDR1 and CDR2: KGHSH and LQKENI. The CDR3 loop spans 15 amino acids. In nucleotides, the CDR3 is TGTGCCAGCTCACAGGGACTACTGAACACCGGGGAGCTGTTTTTT. It encodes CASSQGLLNTGELFF.

In the case of this clonotype: A much larger clone lies a single base off, so this may be a read error. This chain uses TRBV18 with TRBJ1-1; D is perhaps TRBD1 (5 bases). This CDR3 has 13 amino acids. Germline CDR1 and CDR2: KGHSH and LQKENI. CDR3 sequence reads: CASSPGAGTEALF. Written as DNA, the CDR3 is TGTGCCAGCTCACCAGGGGCAGGCACTGAAGCTTTGTTT.

This clonotype was observed at least ten times. The gene calls are TRBV12-3 or TRBV12-4 and TRBJ1-1, with 12 positions matching TRBD1. The ends lost 5 bases at V and 1 base at J; junction bases unmatched: 5. The CDR3 runs to 16 residues. CDR3 in DNA: TGTGCCAGCAGTCCCGGGACAGGGGGCTCGAACACTGAAGCTTTCTTT. Encoded protein: CASSPGTGGSNTEAFF.